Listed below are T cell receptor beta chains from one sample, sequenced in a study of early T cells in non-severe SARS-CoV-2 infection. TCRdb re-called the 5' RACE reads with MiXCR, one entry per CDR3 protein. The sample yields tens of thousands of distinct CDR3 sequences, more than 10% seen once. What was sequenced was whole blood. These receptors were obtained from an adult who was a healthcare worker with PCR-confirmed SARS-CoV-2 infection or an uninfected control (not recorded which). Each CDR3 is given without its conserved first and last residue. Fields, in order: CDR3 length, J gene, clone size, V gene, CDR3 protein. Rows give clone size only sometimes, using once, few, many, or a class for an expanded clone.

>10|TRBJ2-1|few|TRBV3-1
ASSSKTNEQF
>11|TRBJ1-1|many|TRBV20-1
SAREDSYTEAF
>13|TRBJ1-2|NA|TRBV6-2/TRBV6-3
ASSYAWTANYGYT
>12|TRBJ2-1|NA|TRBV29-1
SAADGTAVGEQF
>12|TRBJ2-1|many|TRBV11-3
ASSSRGGTNEQF
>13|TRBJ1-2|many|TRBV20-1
SATLGGQLNYGYT
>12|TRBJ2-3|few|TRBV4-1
ASSQARKTDTQY
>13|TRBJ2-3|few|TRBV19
ASGRDRGRLDTQY
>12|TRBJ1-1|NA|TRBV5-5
ASSHKVVNTEAF
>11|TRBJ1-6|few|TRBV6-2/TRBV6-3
ASSYYGNSPLH
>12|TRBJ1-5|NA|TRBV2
ASLGQERDQPQH
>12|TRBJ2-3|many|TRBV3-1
ATQTSGFTDTQY
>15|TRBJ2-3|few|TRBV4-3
ASSQEWGLAGGDTQY
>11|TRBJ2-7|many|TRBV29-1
SVDGGRRYEQY
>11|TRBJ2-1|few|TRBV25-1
ASRVGSINEQF
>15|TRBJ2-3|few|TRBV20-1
SARPLGLAVNTDTQY
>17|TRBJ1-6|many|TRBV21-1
ASSKDPVLVVSYNSPLH
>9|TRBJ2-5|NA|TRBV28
ASSQQGTQY
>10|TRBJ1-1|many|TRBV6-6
ASSSTGLGAF
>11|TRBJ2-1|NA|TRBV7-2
ASSLRTSNEQF
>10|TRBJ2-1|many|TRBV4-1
ASRAFGNEQF
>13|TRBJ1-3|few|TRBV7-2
ASSPQTGRGNTIY
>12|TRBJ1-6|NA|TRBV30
AWSVWGNGSPLH
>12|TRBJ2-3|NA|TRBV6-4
ASSVAGGPDTQY
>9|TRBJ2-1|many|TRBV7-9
ASSSGDEKF
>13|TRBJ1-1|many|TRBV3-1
ASSQGRGRGTEAF
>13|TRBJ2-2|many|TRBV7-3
ASSLGFGNTGELF
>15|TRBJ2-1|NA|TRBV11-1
ASSLARVLSSYNEQF
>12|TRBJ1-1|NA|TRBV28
ASSLLWENTEAF
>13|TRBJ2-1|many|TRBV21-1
ASRVSAGGYNEQF
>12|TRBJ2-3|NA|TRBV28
ASSLSLGPDTQY
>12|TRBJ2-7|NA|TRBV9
ASSAQVGSYEQY
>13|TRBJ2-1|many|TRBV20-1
SASKGAGAYNEQF
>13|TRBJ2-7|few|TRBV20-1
SAIERGGYSGEQY
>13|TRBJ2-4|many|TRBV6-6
ASRQTGTPSDIQY
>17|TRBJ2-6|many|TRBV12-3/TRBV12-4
ASAVLWGTGGKGANVLT
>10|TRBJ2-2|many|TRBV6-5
ASSRAAGELF
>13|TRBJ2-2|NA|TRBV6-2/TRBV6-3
ASSLDRALTGELF
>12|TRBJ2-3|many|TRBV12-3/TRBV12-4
ASSWDSSTDTQY
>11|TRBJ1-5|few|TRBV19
ASNAAENQPQH
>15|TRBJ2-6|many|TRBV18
ASSPVGGVSGANVLT
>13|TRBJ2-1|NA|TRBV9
ASSLRDRGRDEQF
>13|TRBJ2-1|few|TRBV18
ASSARASSYNEQF
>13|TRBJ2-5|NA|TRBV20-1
SANRNRLFQETQY
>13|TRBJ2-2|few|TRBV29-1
SVSVETGNTGELF
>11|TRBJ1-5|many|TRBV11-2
ASSRTTDQPQH
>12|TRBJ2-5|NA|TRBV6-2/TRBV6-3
ASAKSGSQETQY
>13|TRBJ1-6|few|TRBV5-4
ASSRPGGYNSPLH
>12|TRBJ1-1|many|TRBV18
ASSRGGLAPEAF
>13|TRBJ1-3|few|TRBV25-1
ASSELRTGVNTIY
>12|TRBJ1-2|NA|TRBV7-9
ASSSRDRFYGYT
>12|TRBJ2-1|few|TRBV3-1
ASMSKGGNNEQF
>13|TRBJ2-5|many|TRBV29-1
SVVGQGTLQETQY
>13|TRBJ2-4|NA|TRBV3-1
ASSRKLAVKNIQY
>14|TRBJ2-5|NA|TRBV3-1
ASSQPGVGVQETQY
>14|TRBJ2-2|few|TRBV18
ASSLTGTGASGELF
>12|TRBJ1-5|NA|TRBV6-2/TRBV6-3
ASSPRDFNQPQH
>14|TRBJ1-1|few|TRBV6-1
ASRKLGVALNTEAF